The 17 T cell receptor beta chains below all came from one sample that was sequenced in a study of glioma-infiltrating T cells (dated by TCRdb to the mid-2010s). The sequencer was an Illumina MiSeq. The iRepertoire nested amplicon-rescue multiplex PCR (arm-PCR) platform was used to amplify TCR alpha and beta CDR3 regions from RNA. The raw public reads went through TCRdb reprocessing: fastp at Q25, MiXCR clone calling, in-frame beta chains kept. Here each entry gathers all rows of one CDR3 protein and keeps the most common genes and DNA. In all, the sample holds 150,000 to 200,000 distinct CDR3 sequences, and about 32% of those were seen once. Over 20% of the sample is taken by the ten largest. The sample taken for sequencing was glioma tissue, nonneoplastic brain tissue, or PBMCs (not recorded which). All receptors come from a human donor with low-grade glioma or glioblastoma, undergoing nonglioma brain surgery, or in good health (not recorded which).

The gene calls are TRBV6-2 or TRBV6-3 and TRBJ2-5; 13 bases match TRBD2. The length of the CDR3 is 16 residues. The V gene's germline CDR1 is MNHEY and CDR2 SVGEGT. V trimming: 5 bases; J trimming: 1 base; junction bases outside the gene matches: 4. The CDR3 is CASSKGLAGSQETQYF. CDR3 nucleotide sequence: TGTGCCAGCAGTAAGGGACTAGCGGGATCCCAAGAGACCCAGTACTTC.

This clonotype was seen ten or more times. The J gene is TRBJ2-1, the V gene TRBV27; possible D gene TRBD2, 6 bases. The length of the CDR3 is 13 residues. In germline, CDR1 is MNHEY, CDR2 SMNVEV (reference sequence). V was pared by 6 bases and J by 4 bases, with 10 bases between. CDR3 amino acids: CASSYGGYNEQFF. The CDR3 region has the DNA TGTGCCAGCAGCTACGGGGGATACAATGAGCAGTTCTTC.

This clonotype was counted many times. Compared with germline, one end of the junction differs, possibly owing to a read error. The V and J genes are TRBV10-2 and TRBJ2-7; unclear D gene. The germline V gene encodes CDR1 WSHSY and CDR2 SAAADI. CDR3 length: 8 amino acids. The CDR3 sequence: CATYEQYF. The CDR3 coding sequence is TGTGCCACCTACGAGCAGTACTTC.

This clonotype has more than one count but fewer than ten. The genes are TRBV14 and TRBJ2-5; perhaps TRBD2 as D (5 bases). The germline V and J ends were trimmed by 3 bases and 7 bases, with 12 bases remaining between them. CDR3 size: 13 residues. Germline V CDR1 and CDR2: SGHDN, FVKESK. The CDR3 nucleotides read TGTGCCAGCAGCCAGGGAGAAGATCTGACCCAGTACTTC. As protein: CASSQGEDLTQYF.

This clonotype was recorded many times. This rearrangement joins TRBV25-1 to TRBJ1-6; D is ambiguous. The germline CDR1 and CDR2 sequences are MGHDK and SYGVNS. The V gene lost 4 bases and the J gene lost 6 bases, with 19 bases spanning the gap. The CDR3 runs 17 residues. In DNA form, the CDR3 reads TGTGCCAGCAGTGGTTCTAAAGGGCCGACTTTTAATTCACCCCTCCACTTT. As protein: CASSGSKGPTFNSPLHF.

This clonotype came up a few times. The CDR3 DNA reads as TGTGCCAGCACCCTAAGGGGGGGCGGGAGCTCTGGGGCCAACGTCCTGACTTTC. Translating gives CASTLRGGGSSGANVLTF. This sequence joins TRBV7-2 and TRBJ2-6; D is perhaps TRBD2 (7 bases). The CDR3 runs 18 residues. CDR1 is SGHTA, CDR2 FQGNSA, per germline. The V end lost 7 bases, the J end lost 0 bases, and 19 bases lay between the germline ends. Filled out from reference TRBV7-2 and TRBJ2-6, the complete variable domain reads GAGVSQSPSNKVTEKGKDVELRCDPISGHTALYWYRQSLGQGLEFLIYFQGNSAPDKSGLPSDRFSAERTGGSVSTLTIQRTQQEDSAVYLCASTLRGGGSSGANVLTFGAGSRLTVL.

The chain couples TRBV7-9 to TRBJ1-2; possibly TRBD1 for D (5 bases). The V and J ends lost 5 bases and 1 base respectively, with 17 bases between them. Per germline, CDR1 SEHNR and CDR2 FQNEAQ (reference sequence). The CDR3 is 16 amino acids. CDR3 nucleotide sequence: TGTGCCAGCAGCAACCGGGGGACGGCGAGTAACTATGGCTACACCTTC. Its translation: CASSNRGTASNYGYTF. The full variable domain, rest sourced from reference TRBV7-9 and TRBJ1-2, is DTGVSQNPRHKITKRGQNVTFRCDPISEHNRLYWYRQTLGQGPEFLTYFQNEAQLEKSRLLSDRFSAERPKGSFSTLEIQRTEQGDSAMYLCASSNRGTASNYGYTFGSGTRLTVV.

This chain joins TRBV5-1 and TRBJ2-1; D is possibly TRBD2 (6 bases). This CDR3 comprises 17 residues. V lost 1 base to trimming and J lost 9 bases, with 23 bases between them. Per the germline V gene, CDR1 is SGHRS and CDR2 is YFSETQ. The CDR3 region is CASSLSPGAGGAGEQFF. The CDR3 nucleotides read TGCGCCAGCAGCTTGTCTCCGGGAGCAGGAGGTGCAGGTGAGCAGTTCTTC.

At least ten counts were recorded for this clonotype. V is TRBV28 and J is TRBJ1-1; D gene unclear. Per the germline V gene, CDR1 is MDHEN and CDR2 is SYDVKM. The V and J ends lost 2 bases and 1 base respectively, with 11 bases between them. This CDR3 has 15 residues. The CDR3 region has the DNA TGTGCCAGCAGTTTAGTCTCACACAAGAACACTGAAGCTTTCTTT. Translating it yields CASSLVSHKNTEAFF.

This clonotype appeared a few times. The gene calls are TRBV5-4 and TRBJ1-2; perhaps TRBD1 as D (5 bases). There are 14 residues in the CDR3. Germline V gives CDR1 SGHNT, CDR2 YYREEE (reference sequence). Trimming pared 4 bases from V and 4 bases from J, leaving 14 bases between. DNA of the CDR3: TGTGCCAGCAGCACAGGATCCCAAGCCTATGGCTACACCTTC. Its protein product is CASSTGSQAYGYTF. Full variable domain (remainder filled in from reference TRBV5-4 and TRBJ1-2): ETGVTQSPTHLIKTRGQQVTLRCSSQSGHNTVSWYQQALGQGPQFIFQYYREEENGRGNFPPRFSGLQFPNYSSELNVNALELDDSALYLCASSTGSQAYGYTFGSGTRLTVV.

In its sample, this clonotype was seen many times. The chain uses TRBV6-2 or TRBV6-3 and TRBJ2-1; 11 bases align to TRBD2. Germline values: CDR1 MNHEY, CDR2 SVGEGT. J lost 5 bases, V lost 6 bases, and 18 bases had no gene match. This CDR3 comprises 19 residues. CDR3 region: CASSLLTGRLAGGHNEQFF. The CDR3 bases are TGTGCCAGCAGCCTACTGACAGGGCGGCTAGCGGGAGGCCACAATGAGCAGTTCTTC.

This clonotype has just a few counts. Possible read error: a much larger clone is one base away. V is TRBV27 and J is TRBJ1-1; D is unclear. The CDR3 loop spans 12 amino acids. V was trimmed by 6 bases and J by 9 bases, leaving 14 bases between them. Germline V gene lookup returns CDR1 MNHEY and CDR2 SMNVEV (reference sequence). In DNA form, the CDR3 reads TGTGCCAGCAGCTTAGATTACGGGAAAGCTTTCTTT. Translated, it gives CASSLDYGKAFF.

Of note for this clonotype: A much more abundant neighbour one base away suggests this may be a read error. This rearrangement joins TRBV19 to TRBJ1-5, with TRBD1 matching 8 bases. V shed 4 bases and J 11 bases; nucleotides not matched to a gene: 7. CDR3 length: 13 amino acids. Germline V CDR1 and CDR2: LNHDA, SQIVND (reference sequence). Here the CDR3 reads CASSKQGGGAQHF. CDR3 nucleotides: TGTGCCAGTAGTAAACAGGGGGGGGGGGCCCAGCATTTT.

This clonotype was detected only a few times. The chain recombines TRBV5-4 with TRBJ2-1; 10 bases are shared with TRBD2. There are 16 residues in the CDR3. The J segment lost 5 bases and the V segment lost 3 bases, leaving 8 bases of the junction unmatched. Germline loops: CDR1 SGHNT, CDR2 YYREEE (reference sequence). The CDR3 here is CASSSRLAGAHNEQFF. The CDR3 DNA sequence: TGTGCCAGCAGCTCTCGTCTAGCGGGAGCCCACAATGAGCAGTTCTTC.

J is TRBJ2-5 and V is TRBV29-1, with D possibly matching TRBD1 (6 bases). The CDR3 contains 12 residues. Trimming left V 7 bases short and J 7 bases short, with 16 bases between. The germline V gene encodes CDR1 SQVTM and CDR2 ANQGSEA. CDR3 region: CSGSVQGGTQYF. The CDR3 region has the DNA TGCAGCGGAAGTGTTCAAGGGGGGACCCAGTACTTC.

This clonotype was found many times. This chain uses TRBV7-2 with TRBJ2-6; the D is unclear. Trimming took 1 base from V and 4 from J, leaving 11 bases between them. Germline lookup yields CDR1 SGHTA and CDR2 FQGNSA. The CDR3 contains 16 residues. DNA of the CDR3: TGTGCCAGCAGCTTAGAACGCCCGTCCGGGGCCAACGTCCTGACTTTC. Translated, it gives CASSLERPSGANVLTF.

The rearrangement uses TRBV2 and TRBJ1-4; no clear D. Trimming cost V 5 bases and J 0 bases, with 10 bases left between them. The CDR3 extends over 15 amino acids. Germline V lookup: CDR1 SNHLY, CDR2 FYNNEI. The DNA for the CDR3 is TGTGCCAGCAGTTCAGACATAACAACTAATGAAAAACTGTTTTTT. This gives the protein CASSSDITTNEKLFF. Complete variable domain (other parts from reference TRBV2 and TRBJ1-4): EPEVTQTPSHQVTQMGQEVILRCVPISNHLYFYWYRQILGQKVEFLVSFYNNEISEKSEIFDDQFSVERPDGSNFTLKIRSTKLEDSAMYFCASSSDITTNEKLFFGSGTQLSVL.